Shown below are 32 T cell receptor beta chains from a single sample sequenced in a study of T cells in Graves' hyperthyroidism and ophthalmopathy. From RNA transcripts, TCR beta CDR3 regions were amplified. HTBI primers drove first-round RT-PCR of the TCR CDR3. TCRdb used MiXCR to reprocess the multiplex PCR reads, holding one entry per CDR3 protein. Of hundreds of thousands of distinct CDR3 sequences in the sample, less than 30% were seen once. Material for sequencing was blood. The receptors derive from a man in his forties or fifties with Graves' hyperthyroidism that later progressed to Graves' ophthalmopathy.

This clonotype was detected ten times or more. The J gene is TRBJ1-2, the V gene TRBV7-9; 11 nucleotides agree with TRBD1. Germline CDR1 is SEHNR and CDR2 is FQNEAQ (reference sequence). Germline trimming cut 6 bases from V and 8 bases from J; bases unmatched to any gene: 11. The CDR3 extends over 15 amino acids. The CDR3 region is CASSSSGTGGFGYTF. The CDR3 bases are TGTGCCAGCAGTTCATCTGGGACAGGGGGTTTCGGCTACACCTTC.

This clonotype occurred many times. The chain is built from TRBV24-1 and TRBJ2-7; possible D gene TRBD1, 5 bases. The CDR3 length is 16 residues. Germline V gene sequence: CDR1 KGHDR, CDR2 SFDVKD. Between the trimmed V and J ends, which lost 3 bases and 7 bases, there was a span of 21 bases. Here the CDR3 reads CATSDAIAGHRNEQYF. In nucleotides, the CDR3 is TGTGCCACCAGTGATGCGATTGCAGGACACCGTAATGAGCAGTACTTC.

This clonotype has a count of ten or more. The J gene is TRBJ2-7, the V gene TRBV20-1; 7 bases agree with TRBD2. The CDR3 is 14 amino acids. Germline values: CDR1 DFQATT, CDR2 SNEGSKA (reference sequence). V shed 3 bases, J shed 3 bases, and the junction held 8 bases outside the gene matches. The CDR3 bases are TGCAGTGCTAGTCGGGGGGAGGGTTTCTACGAGCAGTACTTC. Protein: CSASRGEGFYEQYF.

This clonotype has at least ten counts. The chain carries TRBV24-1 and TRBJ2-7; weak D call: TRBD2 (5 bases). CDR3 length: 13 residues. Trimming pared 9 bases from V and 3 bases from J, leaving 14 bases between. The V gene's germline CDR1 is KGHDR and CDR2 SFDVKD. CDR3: CATASSGSYEQYF. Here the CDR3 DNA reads TGTGCCACCGCGTCAAGCGGAAGCTACGAGCAGTACTTC.

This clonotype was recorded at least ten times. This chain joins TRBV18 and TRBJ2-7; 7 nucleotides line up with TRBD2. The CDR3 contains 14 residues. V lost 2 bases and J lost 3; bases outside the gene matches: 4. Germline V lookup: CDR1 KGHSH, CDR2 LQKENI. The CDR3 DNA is TGTGCCAGCTCACCAGGACTAGAGGGCTACGAGCAGTACTTC. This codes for CASSPGLEGYEQYF.

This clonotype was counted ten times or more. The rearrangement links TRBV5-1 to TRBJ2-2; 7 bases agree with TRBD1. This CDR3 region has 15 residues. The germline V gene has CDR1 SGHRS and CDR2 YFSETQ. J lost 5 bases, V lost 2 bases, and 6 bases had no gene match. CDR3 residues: CASSFDRVGTGELFF. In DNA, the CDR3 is TGCGCCAGCAGCTTCGACAGGGTTGGGACCGGGGAGCTGTTTTTT. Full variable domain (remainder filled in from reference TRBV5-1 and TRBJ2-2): KAGVTQTPRYLIKTRGQQVTLSCSPISGHRSVSWYQQTPGQGLQFLFEYFSETQRNKGNFPGRFSGRQFSNSRSEMNVSTLELGDSALYLCASSFDRVGTGELFFGEGSRLTVL.

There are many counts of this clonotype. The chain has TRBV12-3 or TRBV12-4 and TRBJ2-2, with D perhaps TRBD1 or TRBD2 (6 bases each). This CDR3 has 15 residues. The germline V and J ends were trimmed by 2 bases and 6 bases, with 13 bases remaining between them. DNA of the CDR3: TGTGCCAGCAGTTTAAGGGGGGTGATTCCCGGGGAGCTGTTTTTT. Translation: CASSLRGVIPGELFF.

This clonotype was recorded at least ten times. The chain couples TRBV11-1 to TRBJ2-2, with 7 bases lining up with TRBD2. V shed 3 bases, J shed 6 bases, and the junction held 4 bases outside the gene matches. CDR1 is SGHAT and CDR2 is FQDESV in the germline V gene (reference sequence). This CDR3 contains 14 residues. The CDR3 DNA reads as TGTGCCAGCAGCTTCTTGACTAGCCCCGGGGAGCTGTTTTTT. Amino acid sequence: CASSFLTSPGELFF.

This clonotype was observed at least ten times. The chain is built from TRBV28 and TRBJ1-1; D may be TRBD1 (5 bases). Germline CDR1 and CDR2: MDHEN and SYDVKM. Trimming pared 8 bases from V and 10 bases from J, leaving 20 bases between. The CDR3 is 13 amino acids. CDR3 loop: CASHKVVTGRAFF. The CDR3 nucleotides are TGTGCCAGCCATAAGGTTGTAACAGGAAGAGCTTTCTTT.

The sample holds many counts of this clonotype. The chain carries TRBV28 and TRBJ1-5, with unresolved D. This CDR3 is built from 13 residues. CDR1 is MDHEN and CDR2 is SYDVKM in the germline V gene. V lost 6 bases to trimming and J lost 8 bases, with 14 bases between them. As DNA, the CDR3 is TGTGCCAGCAGCCATCAGGCAGTAGAGCCCCAGCATTTT. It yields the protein CASSHQAVEPQHF.

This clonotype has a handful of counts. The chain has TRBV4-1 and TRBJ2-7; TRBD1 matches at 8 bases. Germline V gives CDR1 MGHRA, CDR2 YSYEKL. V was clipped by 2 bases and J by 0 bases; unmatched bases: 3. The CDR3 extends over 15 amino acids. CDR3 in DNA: TGCGCCAGCAGCCAAACGGACAGGGTCTCCTACGAGCAGTACTTC. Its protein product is CASSQTDRVSYEQYF.

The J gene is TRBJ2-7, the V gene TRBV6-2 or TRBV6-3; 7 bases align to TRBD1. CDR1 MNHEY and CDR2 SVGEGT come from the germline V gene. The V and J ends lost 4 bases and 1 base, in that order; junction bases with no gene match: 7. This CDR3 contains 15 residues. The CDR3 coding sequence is TGTGCCAGCAGTTCCCTACAACAGGGGTCCTACGAGCAGTACTTC. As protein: CASSSLQQGSYEQYF.

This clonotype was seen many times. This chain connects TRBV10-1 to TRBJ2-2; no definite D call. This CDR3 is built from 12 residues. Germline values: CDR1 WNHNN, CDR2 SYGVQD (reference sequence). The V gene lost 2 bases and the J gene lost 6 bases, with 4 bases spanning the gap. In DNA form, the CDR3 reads TGCGCCAGCAGTGAGCCTCCCGGGGAGCTGTTTTTT. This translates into CASSEPPGELFF.

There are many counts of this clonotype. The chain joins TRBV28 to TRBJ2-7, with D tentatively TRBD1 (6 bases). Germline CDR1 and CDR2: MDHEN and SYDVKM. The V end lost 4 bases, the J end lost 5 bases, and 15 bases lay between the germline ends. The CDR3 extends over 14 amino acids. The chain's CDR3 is CASSSAHRVHEQYF. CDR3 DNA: TGTGCCAGCAGTTCCGCACACAGGGTTCACGAGCAGTACTTC.

For the CDR3, the DNA is TGTGCCACCAGCAGAGATCCCAGTTCCTACGAGCAGTACTTC. The encoded protein is CATSRDPSSYEQYF. This chain connects TRBV15 to TRBJ2-7; D is uncertain. The germline V gene encodes CDR1 LNHNV and CDR2 YYDKDF (reference sequence). V lost 0 bases to trimming and J lost 1 base, with 7 bases between them. The CDR3 spans 14 residues.

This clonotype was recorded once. The CDR3 DNA is TGTGCCAGCAGCTTAGCCCCCTGGGGACAGGGGAGTAAAGCCAAAAACATTCAGTACTTC. Encoded protein: CASSLAPWGQGSKAKNIQYF. The V gene is TRBV7-8, the J gene TRBJ2-4, with TRBD1 identical over 10 bases. Germline V gene lookup returns CDR1 SGHVS and CDR2 FQNEAQ. V lost 0 bases, J lost 0 bases, and 11 bases stayed unmatched. CDR3 length: 20 amino acids.

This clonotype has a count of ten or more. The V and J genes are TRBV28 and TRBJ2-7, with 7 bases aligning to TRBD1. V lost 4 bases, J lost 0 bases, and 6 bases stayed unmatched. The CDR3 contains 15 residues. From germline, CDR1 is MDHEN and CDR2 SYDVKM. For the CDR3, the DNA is TGTGCCAGCAGTTCAATACGGGACAGCTCCTACGAGCAGTACTTC. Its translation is CASSSIRDSSYEQYF. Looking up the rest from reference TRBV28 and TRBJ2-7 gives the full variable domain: DVKVTQSSRYLVKRTGEKVFLECVQDMDHENMFWYRQDPGLGLRLIYFSYDVKMKEKGDIPEGYSVSREKKERFSLILESASTNQTSMYLCASSSIRDSSYEQYFGPGTRLTVT.

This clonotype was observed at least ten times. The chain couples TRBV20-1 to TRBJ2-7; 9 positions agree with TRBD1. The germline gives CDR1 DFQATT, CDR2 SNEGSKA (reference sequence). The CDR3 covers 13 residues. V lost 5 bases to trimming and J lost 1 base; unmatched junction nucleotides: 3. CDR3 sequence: CSADGQGSYEQYF. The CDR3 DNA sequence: TGCAGTGCTGATGGACAGGGGTCCTACGAGCAGTACTTC.

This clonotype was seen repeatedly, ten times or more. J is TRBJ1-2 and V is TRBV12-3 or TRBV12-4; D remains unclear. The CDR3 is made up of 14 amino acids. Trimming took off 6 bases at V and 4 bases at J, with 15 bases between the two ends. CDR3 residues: CASRFRDRPYGYTF. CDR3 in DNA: TGTGCCAGCAGATTCCGGGATCGTCCCTATGGCTACACCTTC.

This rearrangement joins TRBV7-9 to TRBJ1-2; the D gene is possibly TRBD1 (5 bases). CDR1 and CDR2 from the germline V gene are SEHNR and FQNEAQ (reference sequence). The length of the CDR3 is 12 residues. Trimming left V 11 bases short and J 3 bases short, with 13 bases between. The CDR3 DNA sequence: TGTGCCCATGGGGGGGGTGACTATGGCTACACCTTC. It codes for CAHGGGDYGYTF.

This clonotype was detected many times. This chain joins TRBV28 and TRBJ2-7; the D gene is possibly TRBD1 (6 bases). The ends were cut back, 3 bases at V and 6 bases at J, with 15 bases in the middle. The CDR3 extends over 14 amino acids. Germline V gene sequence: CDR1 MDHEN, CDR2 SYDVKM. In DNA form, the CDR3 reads TGTGCCAGCAGTTTTGGGGGCAAACTGCGCGAGCAGTACTTC. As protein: CASSFGGKLREQYF.

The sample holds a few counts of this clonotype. For the CDR3, the DNA is TGTGCCAGCAGACCCTCTGGAGGGGTTAACACTGAAGCTTTCTTT. As protein: CASRPSGGVNTEAFF. The V gene is TRBV27, the J gene TRBJ1-1; D is possibly TRBD1 (5 bases). With 6 bases removed from V and 2 bases from J, the gap between germline ends came to 16 bases. Germline V gives CDR1 MNHEY, CDR2 SMNVEV (reference sequence). CDR3 length equals 15 residues.

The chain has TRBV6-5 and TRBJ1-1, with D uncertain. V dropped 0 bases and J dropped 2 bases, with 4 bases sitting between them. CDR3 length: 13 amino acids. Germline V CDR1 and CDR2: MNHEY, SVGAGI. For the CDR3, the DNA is TGTGCCAGCAGTTACTCAACCAACACTGAAGCTTTCTTT. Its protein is CASSYSTNTEAFF.

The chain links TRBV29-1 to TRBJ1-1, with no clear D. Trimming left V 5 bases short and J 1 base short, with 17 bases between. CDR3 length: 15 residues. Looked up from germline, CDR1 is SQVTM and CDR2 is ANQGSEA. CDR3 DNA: TGCAGCGTTAGTAGGGCCGATACGGGGAACACTGAAGCTTTCTTT. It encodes CSVSRADTGNTEAFF.

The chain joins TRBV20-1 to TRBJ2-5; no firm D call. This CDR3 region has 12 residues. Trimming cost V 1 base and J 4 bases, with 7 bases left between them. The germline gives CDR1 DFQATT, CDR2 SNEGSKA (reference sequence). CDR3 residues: CSARGGAETQYF. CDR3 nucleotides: TGCAGTGCTAGAGGAGGCGCAGAGACCCAGTACTTC.

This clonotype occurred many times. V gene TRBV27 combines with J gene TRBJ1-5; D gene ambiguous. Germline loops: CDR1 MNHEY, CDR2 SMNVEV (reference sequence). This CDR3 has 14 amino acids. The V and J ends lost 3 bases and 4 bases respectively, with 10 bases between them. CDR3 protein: CASSFGRGNQPQHF. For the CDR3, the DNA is TGTGCCAGCAGTTTCGGTCGAGGGAATCAGCCCCAGCATTTT.

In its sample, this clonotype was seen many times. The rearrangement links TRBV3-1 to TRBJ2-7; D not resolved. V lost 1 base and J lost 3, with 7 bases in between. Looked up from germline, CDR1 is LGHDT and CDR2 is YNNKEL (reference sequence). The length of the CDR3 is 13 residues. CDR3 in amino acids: CASSQGSCYEQYF. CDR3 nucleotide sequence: TGTGCCAGCAGCCAAGGCAGTTGCTACGAGCAGTACTTC.

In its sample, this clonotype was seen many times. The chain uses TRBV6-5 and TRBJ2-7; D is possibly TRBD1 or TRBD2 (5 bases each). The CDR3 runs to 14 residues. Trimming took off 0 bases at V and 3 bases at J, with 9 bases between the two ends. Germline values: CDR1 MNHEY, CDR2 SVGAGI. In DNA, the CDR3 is TGTGCCAGCAGTTACTCGACTGGGGGCTACGAGCAGTACTTC. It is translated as CASSYSTGGYEQYF.

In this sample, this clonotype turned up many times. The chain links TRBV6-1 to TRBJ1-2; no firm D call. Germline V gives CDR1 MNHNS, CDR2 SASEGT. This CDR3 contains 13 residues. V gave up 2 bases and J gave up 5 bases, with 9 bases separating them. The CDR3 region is CASSESAAYGYTF. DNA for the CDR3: TGTGCCAGCAGTGAATCGGCAGCATATGGCTACACCTTC.

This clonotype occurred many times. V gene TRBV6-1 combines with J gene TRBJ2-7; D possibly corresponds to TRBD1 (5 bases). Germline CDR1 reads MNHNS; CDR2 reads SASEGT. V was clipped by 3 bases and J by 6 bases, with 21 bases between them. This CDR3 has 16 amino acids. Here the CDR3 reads CASSESEYRLQAEQYF. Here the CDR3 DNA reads TGTGCCAGCAGTGAGTCCGAATACAGGCTCCAGGCCGAGCAGTACTTC.

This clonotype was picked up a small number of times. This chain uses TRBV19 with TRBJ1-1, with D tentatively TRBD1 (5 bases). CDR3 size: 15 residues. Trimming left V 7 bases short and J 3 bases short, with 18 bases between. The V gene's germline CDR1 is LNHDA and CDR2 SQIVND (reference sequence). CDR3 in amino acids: CASMMGGLSDTEAFF. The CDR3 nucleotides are TGTGCCAGTATGATGGGGGGTTTGTCGGACACTGAAGCTTTCTTT.

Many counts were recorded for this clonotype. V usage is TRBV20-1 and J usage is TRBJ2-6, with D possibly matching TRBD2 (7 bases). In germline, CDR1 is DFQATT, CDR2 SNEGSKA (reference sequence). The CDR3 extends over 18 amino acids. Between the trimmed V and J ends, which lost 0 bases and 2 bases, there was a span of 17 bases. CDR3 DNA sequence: TGCAGTGCTAGAGAGCCCCGGGGAGGGGGGGCTGGGGCCAACGTCCTGACTTTC. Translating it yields CSAREPRGGGAGANVLTF.